The entry below describes one T cell receptor beta chain. The target antigen is unknown. This record belongs to a study of T cell repertoires in cytomegalovirus infection. Study-level points and caveats: Cumulative public TCR beta family frequency identified CMV carriers with the relevant HLA. Ex vivo responses were dominated by HLA-C-restricted CMV-specific TCR beta clonotypes.

Each CDR3 protein is one row after TCRdb ran MiXCR on the reads. The table includes 900,000 to 950,000 distinct CDR3 sequences, around 32% detected once. The germline CDR1 and CDR2 sequences are MNHEY and SMNVEV (reference sequence). The V end lost 5 bases, the J end lost 3 bases, and 17 bases lay between the germline ends. This CDR3 is 16 amino acids long. The chain joins TRBV27 to TRBJ2-1; possibly TRBD1 for D (6 bases). The receptor comes from a human donor in good health (CMV status not recorded). Some clones in this sample may be carry-over from other donors' samples. This specimen was cultured CD8+ T cells from PBMCs, taken from culture after CMV antigen stimulation. The CDR3 is CASSPAYREYYNEQFF. The CDR3 nucleotides are TGTGCCAGCAGTCCCGCCTACAGGGAATACTACAATGAGCAGTTCTTC.